This T cell receptor beta chain originates from a study of radiation and T cells in renal cell carcinoma (dated by TCRdb to the early 2020s). For the wider study: Samples were obtained from a clinical trial, in which 15 Gy stereotactic body radiation therapy was delivered to primary renal cell carcinomas and nephrectomy was performed 4 weeks later. Across all 53 samples, around 4,000,000 unique CDR3 nucleotide sequences, encoding about 3,000,000 unique CDR3 amino acid sequences, were identified. In total, fewer than 55 samples, comprising 25 or so tumors and approximately 27 peripheral blood samples, were subjected to TCR beta sequencing.

TCR beta libraries were generated from genomic DNA with the immunoSEQ kit, following the manufacturer's recommendations. For library preparation, a first multiplex PCR was performed with proprietary primers, followed by a second PCR in which unique barcodes were added, and bead cleanups were performed after each round. A kit-provided positive control reaction and a negative control reaction were included in every sample batch. The final libraries were assessed on an Agilent 4200 TapeStation D1000 ScreenTape, pooled by volume, and quantified by qPCR. Sequencing was performed on an Illumina NextSeq500 using a MidOutput 150-cycle cartridge, with 156 Read1 cycles, 15 Index1 cycles, and the kit custom primers. The pooled library was loaded at 0.95 to 1 pM, with a 20% PhiX control spiked in. On the study's bioinformatics: The vendor-processed data were analyzed in R, and a clonotype was defined as all T cells that share the same CDR3 nucleotide sequence. For clone abundance analyses, frequencies were normalized to the 10,000 most abundant clones per sample. Before analysis, public T cell clones were removed, and these numbered fewer than five per sample on average. An abundance difference of at least 32-fold between compartments was the criterion for calling clonotypes tumor-enriched or baseline blood-enriched. A beta-binomial differential abundance model was used to identify clonotypes that were expanded or contracted between blood time points. Tumor-blood repertoire similarity was measured with the Baroni-Urbani and Buser coefficient, and groups were compared using two-tailed Wilcoxon tests in R. Sourced from immuneACCESS, this table was stored by TCRdb with only in-frame sequences that have V and J called. A share of the clones is absent; for the studies checked, an unresolved V gene accounts for under half, and the remainder has no known explanation. That table supplies the V and J calls and clone size; D and trimming were determined from the DNA. The sample table shows approximately 150,000 clones, and around 78% are seen once. Together, the top ten hold around a quarter of the sample.

Findings and caveats that apply to the study as a whole: No pretreatment tumor biopsies were available, so the baseline intratumoral presence of clonotypes could not be determined. Tracking of blood repertoire dynamics stopped at three to four weeks after treatment, with no follow-up past that point. Top tumor clonotypes rose in blood from baseline to 2 weeks post-radiation, then contracted by 4 weeks, suggesting transient expansion of tumor-resident clones. The single-armed trial design could not address effects of radiation dose or scheduling on the TCR repertoire.

There are 13 amino acids in the CDR3, from cysteine to phenylalanine inclusive. The retained sequence is limited to the CDR3, 39 bases, with the frame set at the first base. From the germline V gene, CDR1 is MNHEY and CDR2 is SVGAGI. Deletion took 5 bases off V and 0 bases off J, with a span of 5 bases between the germline ends. This clone has just one count. No cognate antigen has been identified for it. Base qualities are not at hand, and no much larger clone is one base apart. The sample's time point label, decoded: baseline pretreatment blood. What this sample's treatment or condition label stands for: 15 Gy SBRT to primary tumor, nephrectomy 4 weeks later. To track tumor-enriched clonotypes, serial peripheral blood was sampled from radiation-treated patients at baseline and at 2 weeks and 4 weeks after SBRT. All patients had renal cell carcinoma with clear cell pathology. Genomic DNA for TCR sequencing was prepared using the QIAamp DNA Blood Mini Kit (Qiagen). Samples were included in the analyses only if all quality control checks were passed.

This sequence uses TRBV6-5 and TRBJ1-5; too little of a D gene remains to name it. This TCR derives from a woman between 50 and 59 years old with renal cell carcinoma. Sequences were derived from blood, sampled from a patient whose treatment included radiotherapy and nephrectomy. In nucleotides, the sequence is TGTGCCAGCAGTCGGATTAGCAATCAGCCCCAGCATTTT. Its coded protein is CASSRISNQPQHF.